The clone carrying this TCR beta chain is medium-sized within its sample. Its antigen is as yet unknown. Sequencing of TCR beta CDR3 used immunoSEQ survey depth. Produced via immunoSEQ multiplex PCR; TCRdb's table is partial and in-frame only. The table shows thousands of clones, with over 60% occurring only once. The data were taken from a study of CD8 T cell repertoires and HIV-1 epitope variants. V lost 0 bases, J lost 7 bases, and 11 bases stayed unmatched. CDR1 is SEHNR and CDR2 is FQNEAQ in the germline V gene (reference sequence). The CDR3 consists of 17 residues. The rearrangement joins TRBV7-9 to TRBJ2-7, with TRBD1 matching 11 bases. Sequencing input: cultured CD8+ T cells derived from PBMCs. The TCR originated in a male donor with HIV. This CDR3 reads CASSLAGLGQGAYEQYF. The DNA for the CDR3 is TGTGCCAGCAGCTTAGCAGGACTAGGACAGGGGGCTTATGAGCAGTACTTC.